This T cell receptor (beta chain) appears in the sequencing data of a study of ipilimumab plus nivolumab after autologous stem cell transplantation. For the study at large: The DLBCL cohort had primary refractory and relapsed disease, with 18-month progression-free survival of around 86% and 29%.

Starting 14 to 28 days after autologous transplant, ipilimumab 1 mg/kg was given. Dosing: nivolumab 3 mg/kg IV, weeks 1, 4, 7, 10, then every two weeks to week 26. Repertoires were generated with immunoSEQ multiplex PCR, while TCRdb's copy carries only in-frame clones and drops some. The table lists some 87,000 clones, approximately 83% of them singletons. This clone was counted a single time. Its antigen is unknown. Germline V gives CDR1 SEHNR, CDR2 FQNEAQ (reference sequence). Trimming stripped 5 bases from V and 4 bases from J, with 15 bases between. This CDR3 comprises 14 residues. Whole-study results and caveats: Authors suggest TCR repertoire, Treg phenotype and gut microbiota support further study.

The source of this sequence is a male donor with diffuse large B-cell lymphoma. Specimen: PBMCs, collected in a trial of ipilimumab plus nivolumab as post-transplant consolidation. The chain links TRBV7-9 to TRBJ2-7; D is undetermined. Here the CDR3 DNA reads TGTGCCAGCAGCCCTTCCTACTTGCGATACGAGCAGTACTTC. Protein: CASSPSYLRYEQYF. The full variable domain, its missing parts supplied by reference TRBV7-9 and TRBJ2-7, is DTGVSQNPRHKITKRGQNVTFRCDPISEHNRLYWYRQTLGQGPEFLTYFQNEAQLEKSRLLSDRFSAERPKGSFSTLEIQRTEQGDSAMYLCASSPSYLRYEQYFGPGTRLTVT.